This TCR beta chain originates from a study of blood T cell repertoires in COVID-19 (dated by TCRdb to the early 2020s). General notes on the study: The collaborator samples originated in the United States, Italy and Spain and spanned the acute and convalescent phases of COVID-19. The repertoires were released in a freely available public database intended as a resource for research on the immune response to SARS-CoV-2. The prospective study material was composed of cDNA or gDNA derived from T cells, B-cell-depleted T cells, or PBMCs. The samples were drawn from two sources: the first 160 participants of the ongoing ImmuneRACE study, and 950 to 1,500 subjects contributed by 6 global collaborators. Where available, HLA class I and class II types were taken from metadata supplied by the sample provider and were not determined by assay-based typing. Subjects who had been exposed to COVID-19, were actively infected with it, or had recovered from it provided the deeply sampled blood TCRbeta repertoires that made up the dataset. A de-identified subject ID, COVID-19 status, age in years and sex were almost always included in the sample metadata. The investigation overall reported the following: How much clinical and demographic metadata was included differed by source and by participant, and the metadata was provided uncurated.

Collaborating institutions collected whole blood in K2EDTA tubes following their own protocols. For TCRbeta analysis, collaborators shipped samples in one of three forms: frozen whole blood, isolated PBMCs, or DNA extracted from either of those sample types. CDR1 MNHEY and CDR2 SMNVEV were looked up in the germline V gene (reference sequence). V is shortened by 2 bases, J by 4 bases, and the region joining them spans 14 bases. The CDR3 holds 15 amino acids from the cysteine to the phenylalanine. CDR3 DNA is the only sequence kept; it has 45 bases, read in frame from the first base. The immunoSEQ Assay, a bias-controlled multiplex PCR, was used to amplify TCRbeta CDR3 regions from genomic DNA. The study's own analysis went as follows. The number of nucleated cells in each sample was estimated by amplification of reference gene primers within the assay. To quantify the absolute abundance of each unique TCRbeta CDR3 rearrangement, sequence reads were collapsed and filtered. For each sample, productive Simpson clonality was calculated by taking the square root of Simpson's diversity index across productive rearrangements. This is the immuneACCESS table as TCRdb keeps it, with only in-frame sequences that have V and J called. A part of the clones is gone; compared with another copy, unresolved V genes explain less than half, and the rest is unexplained. Clonal size and the V and J genes are those of that table, whereas D and trimming came from the DNA. For this sample there are over 350,000 clones; around 89% appear just once. 4% to 5.5% of the sample goes to the ten largest clones.

Worth noting for this clone: It lacks a known antigen. No base quality information exists; no much larger clone differs at one position.

The sequence is built from TRBV27 and TRBJ1-2; the D gene is perhaps TRBD1, from 5 matching bases. The specimen sequenced was peripheral blood. The receptor was derived from a woman aged 30 to 39 with acute or convalescent COVID-19. The nucleotide sequence reads TGTGCCAGCAGTTTAGGCGGTACAGGCGGCTATGGCTACACCTTC. Its product reads: CASSLGGTGGYGYTF.